Listed below are T cell receptor beta chains from one sample, sequenced in a study of neoadjuvant anti-PD-1 for oral cavity cancer. Method: immunoSEQ multiplex PCR; TCRdb's copy keeps in-frame clones and lacks some. This sample has roughly 13,000 clones; around 74% occur once, and the top ten carry 2.5% to 3.5%. This specimen was PBMCs, taken after nivolumab (anti-PD-1) treatment. The receptors shown here come from a person aged 35 to 85 with oral cavity squamous cell carcinoma. CDR3s include the opening cysteine and the closing phenylalanine or tryptophan. The D gene is left open where the match is weak. Only some rows state a clone size, as once, few, many or a class for expanded clones.

d_call: TRBD1; clone_size: .; j_call: TRBJ2-2; v_call: TRBV10-3; cdr3_nt: TGTGCCATCAGTGAGACAGGGGAAAGAAGCGGGGAGCTGTTTTTT; cdr3_aa: CAISETGERSGELFF
d_call: TRBD1; clone_size: .; j_call: TRBJ1-2; v_call: TRBV7-9; cdr3_nt: TGTGCCAGCAGCTCCTGGACAGGGTATGGCTACACCTTC; cdr3_aa: CASSSWTGYGYTF
d_call: .; clone_size: .; j_call: TRBJ2-1; v_call: TRBV9; cdr3_nt: TGTGCCAGCAGCGTTGGAGGGGGGGACTACAATGAGCAGTTCTTC; cdr3_aa: CASSVGGGDYNEQFF
d_call: .; clone_size: few; j_call: TRBJ1-2; v_call: TRBV5-1; cdr3_nt: TGCGCCAGCAGCTTGGATGGGGCAGGCGCCTATGGCTACACCTTC; cdr3_aa: CASSLDGAGAYGYTF
d_call: .; clone_size: .; j_call: TRBJ2-1; v_call: TRBV10-2; cdr3_nt: TGCGCCAGCCGGGACTCCCCTTATCCGTTCTTC; cdr3_aa: CASRDSPYPFF
d_call: .; clone_size: .; j_call: TRBJ2-7; v_call: TRBV14; cdr3_nt: TGTGCCAGCAGCCAGTCGCCCCACGAGCAGTACTTC; cdr3_aa: CASSQSPHEQYF
d_call: TRBD2; clone_size: .; j_call: TRBJ2-7; v_call: TRBV19; cdr3_nt: TGTGCCAGTAGTCCCGGACTAGCGGGAGTAACCTACGAGCAGTACTTC; cdr3_aa: CASSPGLAGVTYEQYF
d_call: TRBD2; clone_size: .; j_call: TRBJ2-2; v_call: TRBV11-2; cdr3_nt: TGTGCCAGCAGCTCCGGACTAGCGGGTAACACCGGGGAGCTGTTTTTT; cdr3_aa: CASSSGLAGNTGELFF
d_call: .; clone_size: .; j_call: TRBJ2-5; v_call: TRBV6-6; cdr3_nt: TGTGCCAGCAGGGGAGAGACCCAGTACTTC; cdr3_aa: CASRGETQYF
d_call: .; clone_size: .; j_call: TRBJ2-5; v_call: TRBV5-6; cdr3_nt: TGTGCCAGCAGCTTGGGAAGGGGTTCAGAGACCCAGTACTTC; cdr3_aa: CASSLGRGSETQYF
d_call: .; clone_size: .; j_call: TRBJ2-1; v_call: TRBV7-2; cdr3_nt: TGTGCCAGCAGCCCCTTCGGTGGCTCCTCCTACAATGAGCAGTTCTTC; cdr3_aa: CASSPFGGSSYNEQFF
d_call: .; clone_size: .; j_call: TRBJ1-2; v_call: TRBV14; cdr3_nt: TGTGCCAGCAGCTTGGGACCGGAAAATGGCTACACCTTC; cdr3_aa: CASSLGPENGYTF
d_call: .; clone_size: few; j_call: TRBJ2-7; v_call: TRBV30; cdr3_nt: TGTGCCTGGAGTTGGACAGGGAGGGACGAGCAGTACTTC; cdr3_aa: CAWSWTGRDEQYF
d_call: TRBD2; clone_size: .; j_call: TRBJ2-1; v_call: TRBV5-1; cdr3_nt: TGCGCCAGCAGCTCATTGACTAGCGGGGGGAATGAGCAGTTCTTC; cdr3_aa: CASSSLTSGGNEQFF
d_call: .; clone_size: .; j_call: TRBJ2-6; v_call: TRBV14; cdr3_nt: TGTGCCAGCAGCCAAGATTCAATTGGGAGACCCTCTGGGGCCAACGTCCTGACTTTC; cdr3_aa: CASSQDSIGRPSGANVLTF
d_call: .; clone_size: .; j_call: TRBJ2-7; v_call: TRBV2; cdr3_nt: TGTGCCAGCACCGGACAGGGAGGGAGGGGCTCCTACGAGCAGTACTTC; cdr3_aa: CASTGQGGRGSYEQYF
d_call: .; clone_size: .; j_call: TRBJ1-5; v_call: TRBV4-1; cdr3_nt: TGCGCCAGCAGCCAAGATGGGACACGGCAGCCCCAGCATTTT; cdr3_aa: CASSQDGTRQPQHF
d_call: TRBD1; clone_size: .; j_call: TRBJ2-3; v_call: TRBV19; cdr3_nt: TGTGCCAGTGACGCACGACAGGGAAGTTCAGATACGCAGTATTTT; cdr3_aa: CASDARQGSSDTQYF
d_call: TRBD1; clone_size: .; j_call: TRBJ1-2; v_call: TRBV5-1; cdr3_nt: TGCGCCAGCAGCTGGGGACAGGGGGCCGGTAACTATGGCTACACCTTC; cdr3_aa: CASSWGQGAGNYGYTF
d_call: TRBD2; clone_size: .; j_call: TRBJ2-3; v_call: TRBV6-1; cdr3_nt: TGTGCCAGCAGTGAAAGTGGATTAGCGGGAGGAGGGGATACGCAGTATTTT; cdr3_aa: CASSESGLAGGGDTQYF
d_call: TRBD1; clone_size: .; j_call: TRBJ1-2; v_call: TRBV19; cdr3_nt: TGTGCCAGTAGTACCTCAGGGGGAGGCTACACCTTC; cdr3_aa: CASSTSGGGYTF
d_call: .; clone_size: .; j_call: TRBJ1-1; v_call: TRBV29-1; cdr3_nt: TGCAGCGGATATTCGGGAGCCATGAACACTGAAGCTTTCTTT; cdr3_aa: CSGYSGAMNTEAFF
d_call: .; clone_size: .; j_call: TRBJ1-1; v_call: TRBV25-1; cdr3_nt: TGTGCCAGCAGGAAGCAGGGCTCGAACACTGAAGCTTTCTTT; cdr3_aa: CASRKQGSNTEAFF
d_call: .; clone_size: .; j_call: TRBJ2-1; v_call: TRBV5-8; cdr3_nt: TGTGCCAGCAGCCTGGTTAACAGCTACAATGAGCAGTTCTTC; cdr3_aa: CASSLVNSYNEQFF
d_call: TRBD2; clone_size: .; j_call: TRBJ2-7; v_call: TRBV14; cdr3_nt: TGTGCCAGTCGGACTAGCGGGGTCTACGAGCAGTACTTC; cdr3_aa: CASRTSGVYEQYF
d_call: .; clone_size: .; j_call: TRBJ2-7; v_call: TRBV21-1; cdr3_nt: TGTGCCAGCAGCAAAGGCCCCAAACAGGGTTCCTACGAGCAGTACTTC; cdr3_aa: CASSKGPKQGSYEQYF
d_call: TRBD1; clone_size: .; j_call: TRBJ2-6; v_call: TRBV28; cdr3_nt: TGTGCCAGCCGACAGGGGGGTACTGGGGCCAACGTCCTGACTTTC; cdr3_aa: CASRQGGTGANVLTF
d_call: .; clone_size: .; j_call: TRBJ2-5; v_call: TRBV5-4; cdr3_nt: TGTGCCAGCAGCTTGGAGGGGCGCCGGGAGACCCAGTACTTC; cdr3_aa: CASSLEGRRETQYF
d_call: .; clone_size: .; j_call: TRBJ2-1; v_call: TRBV30; cdr3_nt: TGTGCCTGGAGTCTACAAAGGCGGGGCTTATTCAATGAGCAGTTCTTC; cdr3_aa: CAWSLQRRGLFNEQFF
d_call: .; clone_size: .; j_call: TRBJ2-5; v_call: TRBV10-3; cdr3_nt: TGTGCCACCGGTCCCACAGAGACCCAGTACTTC; cdr3_aa: CATGPTETQYF
d_call: TRBD1; clone_size: once; j_call: TRBJ1-1; v_call: TRBV7-8; cdr3_nt: TGTGCCAGCAGCCTCCTCGGACAGGGAAACACTGAAGCTTTCTTT; cdr3_aa: CASSLLGQGNTEAFF
d_call: TRBD1; clone_size: .; j_call: TRBJ2-2; v_call: TRBV9; cdr3_nt: TGTGCCAGCAGCGTAGGAGACAGGGGTCCCGGGGAGCTGTTTTTT; cdr3_aa: CASSVGDRGPGELFF
d_call: TRBD1; clone_size: .; j_call: TRBJ2-1; v_call: TRBV27; cdr3_nt: TGTGCCAGCAGTTTAGGGACAGGGGGTTCCGATGAGCAGTTCTTC; cdr3_aa: CASSLGTGGSDEQFF
d_call: TRBD1; clone_size: .; j_call: TRBJ2-7; v_call: TRBV6-5; cdr3_nt: TGTGCCAGCAGCGGGACAGGGGGGGTTTACGAGCAGTACTTC; cdr3_aa: CASSGTGGVYEQYF
d_call: .; clone_size: .; j_call: TRBJ2-1; v_call: TRBV2; cdr3_nt: TGTGCCAGCAGTGATGGAGACATATACAATGAGCAGTTCTTC; cdr3_aa: CASSDGDIYNEQFF
d_call: TRBD2; clone_size: .; j_call: TRBJ2-7; v_call: TRBV27; cdr3_nt: TGTGCCAGCAGTTTATGGGGGGGACTAGCGCAATACGAGCAGTACTTC; cdr3_aa: CASSLWGGLAQYEQYF
d_call: .; clone_size: .; j_call: TRBJ2-7; v_call: TRBV11-2; cdr3_nt: TGTGCCAGCAGCTTAGATGCCGGCCAATCCTTTGGCGAGCAGTACTTC; cdr3_aa: CASSLDAGQSFGEQYF
d_call: TRBD1; clone_size: few; j_call: TRBJ1-4; v_call: TRBV28; cdr3_nt: TGTGCCAGCAGTTTACCCAGGCAGGGGGATGAAAAACTGTTTTTT; cdr3_aa: CASSLPRQGDEKLFF
d_call: .; clone_size: .; j_call: TRBJ1-4; v_call: TRBV5-1; cdr3_nt: TGCGCCAGCAGCGTTCTTGGGACCGACAATGAAAAACTGTTTTTT; cdr3_aa: CASSVLGTDNEKLFF
d_call: .; clone_size: .; j_call: TRBJ1-5; v_call: TRBV6-5; cdr3_nt: TGTGCCAGCATGGGGGGAAGCAATCAGCCCCAGCATTTT; cdr3_aa: CASMGGSNQPQHF
d_call: .; clone_size: once; j_call: TRBJ1-4; v_call: TRBV7-9; cdr3_nt: TGTGCCAGCAGTGAGACAACAACTAATGAAAAACTGTTTTTT; cdr3_aa: CASSETTTNEKLFF
d_call: .; clone_size: .; j_call: TRBJ1-1; v_call: TRBV19; cdr3_nt: TGTGCCAGTAGTATCGGGGGAGGAACTGAAGCTTTCTTT; cdr3_aa: CASSIGGGTEAFF
d_call: .; clone_size: .; j_call: TRBJ2-7; v_call: TRBV6-1; cdr3_nt: TGTGCCAGCAGTGAAGCGTCTCTGACGGGACGCCTAATCCTTTACGAGCAGTACTTC; cdr3_aa: CASSEASLTGRLILYEQYF
d_call: .; clone_size: .; j_call: TRBJ1-5; v_call: TRBV6-1; cdr3_nt: TGTGCCAGCAGTGAACCCGCAAGGGGGAACAATCAGCCCCAGCATTTT; cdr3_aa: CASSEPARGNNQPQHF
d_call: .; clone_size: .; j_call: TRBJ2-7; v_call: TRBV6-5; cdr3_nt: TGTGCCAGCAGTTACTCGTTGTGGGATAGCAGCTACGAGCAGTACTTC; cdr3_aa: CASSYSLWDSSYEQYF
d_call: .; clone_size: .; j_call: TRBJ2-1; v_call: TRBV7-6; cdr3_nt: TGTGCCAGCAGCTTAGGCGCCAGGGGCAGGCCGTTCTTC; cdr3_aa: CASSLGARGRPFF
d_call: TRBD2; clone_size: .; j_call: TRBJ2-3; v_call: TRBV6-6; cdr3_nt: TGTGCCAGCAGTATTGGGACTAGCGGCACAGATACGCAGTATTTT; cdr3_aa: CASSIGTSGTDTQYF
d_call: TRBD2; clone_size: .; j_call: TRBJ2-5; v_call: TRBV6-1; cdr3_nt: TGTGCCAGCACCCTAGCGGGAGGGGTACAAGAGACCCAGTACTTC; cdr3_aa: CASTLAGGVQETQYF
d_call: .; clone_size: .; j_call: TRBJ2-7; v_call: TRBV4-1; cdr3_nt: TGCGCCAGCAGCCAAGGACAGTCTGTATCCTACTACGAGCAGTACTTC; cdr3_aa: CASSQGQSVSYYEQYF
d_call: .; clone_size: .; j_call: TRBJ1-1; v_call: TRBV6-5; cdr3_nt: TGTGCCAGCAGCCGATGGTCGGAAGCTTTCTTT; cdr3_aa: CASSRWSEAFF